This T cell receptor beta chain was recorded in a study of CD8+ T cells in alopecia areata. RNA extraction and reverse transcription yielded cDNA as sequencing template. The assay was immunoSEQ multiplex PCR, and TCRdb's table has in-frame clones only and misses some. This sample yields about 150,000 clones, of which about 60% are seen a single time; about 4.9% belongs to the top ten. Sorting separated CD4+ and CD8+ T cells out of PBMCs. Per germline, CDR1 SQVTM and CDR2 ANQGSEA. The CDR3 is 12 residues long. The trim removed 3 bases at V and 4 bases at J, leaving 2 bases unmatched. Sequencing input: CD4+ T cells sorted from blood. The J gene is TRBJ1-2, the V gene TRBV29-1; the match to TRBD1 covers 7 bases. This receptor was obtained from a human donor in good health. CDR3 residues: CSVEAGGYGYTF. CDR3 nucleotides: TGCAGCGTTGAGGCAGGGGGCTATGGCTACACCTTC.